These T cell receptor beta chains were read from a single sample in a study of cytomegalovirus exposure and HLA in healthy donors. Only in-frame clones appear in the TCRdb table, and some are missing; sequencing was by immunoSEQ multiplex PCR. The table lists more than 150,000 clones, more than 75% of them singletons. Sequencing was performed on PBMCs. Receptors were obtained from a man aged 40-49 years in good health and CMV-seronegative. Each CDR3 is given with its conserved first and last residue. The D gene is left open where the match is weak. A row's size may be missing; if present it is once, few, many or a size class.

d_call j_call clone_size v_call cdr3_nt cdr3_aa
TRBD1 TRBJ2-7 - TRBV5-1 TGCGCCAGCAGCTCGGGACAGGGGGCCTACGAGCAGTACTTC CASSSGQGAYEQYF
TRBD2 TRBJ2-7 - TRBV11-2 TGTGCCAGCAGCATTGCGGGAGGATTCTACGAGCAGTACTTC CASSIAGGFYEQYF
- TRBJ1-1 - TRBV10-3 TGTGCCGTAAAACTTCAGGGGCCCTTTTCGGAGAACACTGAAGCTTTCTTT CAVKLQGPFSENTEAFF
- TRBJ2-5 - TRBV4-1 TGCGCCAGCAGCCACACCCCCCAGGCGATACAAGAGACCCAGTACTTC CASSHTPQAIQETQYF
- TRBJ2-5 - TRBV6-6 TGTGCCAGCAGTAAAGGGACTCTAGGGGCGGAGACCCAGTACTTC CASSKGTLGAETQYF
- TRBJ2-2 - TRBV2 TGTGCCAGCAGTAGGAACAGGGAATCTACCGGGGAGCTGTTTTTT CASSRNRESTGELFF
TRBD2 TRBJ2-3 - TRBV28 TGTGCCAGCAGTTTATATGGAGCGGGAGGGCTGACAGATACGCAGTATTTT CASSLYGAGGLTDTQYF
- TRBJ2-1 - TRBV7-9 TGTGCCAGCAGCTTGGAGACTCCGGCAAGTGAGCAGTTCTTC CASSLETPASEQFF
- TRBJ2-3 - TRBV9 TGTGCCAGCAGCGTGGGCTTCGATACGCAGTATTTT CASSVGFDTQYF
- TRBJ2-5 - TRBV14 TGTGCCAGCAGCCAAGATAAGCGAGGGTCCACTTACTTC CASSQDKRGSTYF
- TRBJ2-6 - TRBV28 TGTGCCAGCAGGGGGCCACAGGGTTCACCTGGGGCCAACGTCCTGACTTTC CASRGPQGSPGANVLTF
- TRBJ1-5 - TRBV25-1 TGTGCCAGCAGTGGTAAGACAGATAGCAATCAGCCCCAGCATTTT CASSGKTDSNQPQHF
- TRBJ2-1 once TRBV5-1 TGCGCCAGCAGCTTTCGGGGGAGTCTGTTCTTC CASSFRGSLFF
TRBD2 TRBJ2-7 - TRBV27 TGTGCCAGCAGTCTCATTAGCGGGGGGCCCTACGAGCAGTACTTC CASSLISGGPYEQYF
- TRBJ2-7 - TRBV5-1 TGCGCCAGCAGCCTTTCAGGCGGGGGCGCAACCTACGAGCAGTACTTC CASSLSGGGATYEQYF
TRBD2 TRBJ2-3 once TRBV4-3 TGCGCCAGCAGCCAAGGTTGGCGGGGGGGCTTACGGTCCAGCACAGATACGCAGTATTTT CASSQGWRGGLRSSTDTQYF
- TRBJ1-6 few TRBV5-1 TGCGCCAGCAGCCGTCAGGCCGAGAATTCACCCCTCCACTTT CASSRQAENSPLHF
TRBD2 TRBJ2-1 - TRBV9 TGTGCCAGCAGCGTAGCTACAGGTAGTACTAGCGGGAGTCGGGACAATGAGCAGTTCTTC CASSVATGSTSGSRDNEQFF
TRBD1 TRBJ1-2 - TRBV2 TGTGCCAGCGACAGGGATCTCTATGGCTACACCTTC CASDRDLYGYTF
- TRBJ1-4 few TRBV2 TGTGCCACGCAACCGGGATACGGCGAAAAACTGTTTTTT CATQPGYGEKLFF
TRBD1 TRBJ2-7 - TRBV2 TGTGCCAGCCACAGGGGCTACGAGCAGTACTTC CASHRGYEQYF
TRBD1 TRBJ2-2 few TRBV30 TGTGCCTGGAGCAGGGGACAGGGGAGCACCGGGGAGCTGTTTTTT CAWSRGQGSTGELFF
TRBD1 TRBJ1-1 - TRBV4-3 TGCGCCAGCAGCCAAAGGACAGGGTACGGGGACACTGAAGCTTTCTTT CASSQRTGYGDTEAFF
- TRBJ1-5 - TRBV27 TGTGCCAGCAGTTTATTCGCCGGGGAGAATCAGCCCCAGCATTTT CASSLFAGENQPQHF
- TRBJ2-7 - TRBV2 TGTGCCAGCAGAGCCGGGGGATACGAGCAGTACTTC CASRAGGYEQYF
TRBD1 TRBJ2-5 - TRBV5-6 TGTGCCAGCAGCTCGCTCCGGGACAGACGAGAGACCCAGTACTTC CASSSLRDRRETQYF
- TRBJ1-2 - TRBV27 TGTGCCAGCAGTTTATCTCGGGGGGCGGACTATGGCTACACCTTC CASSLSRGADYGYTF
TRBD1 TRBJ1-5 - TRBV2 TGTGCCAGCTCGTGGCAGGGGGATCAGCCCCAGCATTTT CASSWQGDQPQHF
TRBD1 TRBJ1-1 - TRBV30 TGTGCCTGGAGTTCAACAGGGGCCCCCCAGGCTTTCTTT CAWSSTGAPQAFF
TRBD1 TRBJ1-5 - TRBV10-3 TGTGCCATCAGGGGACAGGTCAATCAGCCCCAGCATTTT CAIRGQVNQPQHF
TRBD2 TRBJ2-2 once TRBV4-3 TGCGCCAGCAGGGGGACTAGCGCTTTCCCCGGGGAGCTGTTTTTT CASRGTSAFPGELFF
- TRBJ1-1 few TRBV30 TGTGCCTGGAGTGTAAGAAGCGAAGCTTTCTTT CAWSVRSEAFF
TRBD1 TRBJ1-1 - TRBV30 TGTGCCTTCAAGCGATGGGACAGGGAGAACACTGAAGCTTTCTTT CAFKRWDRENTEAFF
- TRBJ2-1 - TRBV2 TGTGCCAGCAGTGATCTTCCCAGGGCCCGCTCCTACAATGAGCAGTTCTTC CASSDLPRARSYNEQFF
TRBD1 TRBJ2-1 - TRBV5-1 TGCGCCAGCAGCATAGAATCCGGGACAGTTTACAATGAGCAGTTCTTC CASSIESGTVYNEQFF
- TRBJ2-3 - TRBV9 TGTGCCAGCAGCGTAGGTCCGGGAAGCACAGATACGCAGTATTTT CASSVGPGSTDTQYF
- TRBJ2-4 - TRBV10-3 TGTGCCATCAGCGAGGGCCTCTCGGAGGCCAAAAACATTCAGTACTTC CAISEGLSEAKNIQYF
- TRBJ1-2 - TRBV6-1 TGTGCCAGCAGTGTCCCGCAGGGGATTGACTACACCTTC CASSVPQGIDYTF
TRBD1 TRBJ2-2 - TRBV5-1 TGCGCCAGCAGCTGGGACAGGGAGAACACCGGGGAGCTGTTTTTT CASSWDRENTGELFF
- TRBJ2-7 - TRBV5-4 TGTGCCAGCAGCTTAGACGGGAGCCACGAGCAGTACTTC CASSLDGSHEQYF
TRBD1 TRBJ1-1 - TRBV28 TGTGCCAGCACCCTTTTACAGGGGAGGTCTGAAGCTTTCTTT CASTLLQGRSEAFF
TRBD1 TRBJ1-2 - TRBV28 TGTGCCAGCAGGATCACAGGGGGCGGAGGGGGCTACACCTTC CASRITGGGGGYTF
TRBD1 TRBJ2-7 - TRBV5-1 TGCGCCAGCAGCATGGGACAGGGGAACTACGAGCAGTACTTC CASSMGQGNYEQYF
TRBD2 TRBJ2-7 - TRBV18 TGTGCCAGCTCACCTTCGATGGGACTAGCGGGAACGGAGCAGTACTTC CASSPSMGLAGTEQYF
- TRBJ1-4 - TRBV30 TGTGCCTGGGTCCCCGGACGGGGGAATGAAAAACTGTTTTTT CAWVPGRGNEKLFF
TRBD2 TRBJ2-2 - TRBV9 TGTGCCAGCAGCGTAGGGAAAGGCGGGGGGCAGAACACCGGGGAGCTGTTTTTT CASSVGKGGGQNTGELFF
TRBD1 TRBJ2-2 - TRBV27 TGTGCCATCGCGCCTTGGACAGGGGAAGCCGGGGAGCTGTTTTTT CAIAPWTGEAGELFF
- TRBJ2-3 - TRBV27 TGTGCCAGCAGTTTATTTCCCCCCCGGGGACTTTACACAGATACGCAGTATTTT CASSLFPPRGLYTDTQYF
- TRBJ2-2 - TRBV5-1 TGCGCCAGCAGCTTGAAGACAGGAAACACCGGGGAGCTGTTTTTT CASSLKTGNTGELFF
- TRBJ2-7 - TRBV5-8 TGTGCCAGCAGCCCCGGACAAAGGTTAAGAACCTACGAGCAGTACTTC CASSPGQRLRTYEQYF
TRBD1 TRBJ1-6 - TRBV18 TGTGCCAGCTCACCGAGGACAGGGAAAATCTCCTATAATTCACCCCTCCACTTT CASSPRTGKISYNSPLHF